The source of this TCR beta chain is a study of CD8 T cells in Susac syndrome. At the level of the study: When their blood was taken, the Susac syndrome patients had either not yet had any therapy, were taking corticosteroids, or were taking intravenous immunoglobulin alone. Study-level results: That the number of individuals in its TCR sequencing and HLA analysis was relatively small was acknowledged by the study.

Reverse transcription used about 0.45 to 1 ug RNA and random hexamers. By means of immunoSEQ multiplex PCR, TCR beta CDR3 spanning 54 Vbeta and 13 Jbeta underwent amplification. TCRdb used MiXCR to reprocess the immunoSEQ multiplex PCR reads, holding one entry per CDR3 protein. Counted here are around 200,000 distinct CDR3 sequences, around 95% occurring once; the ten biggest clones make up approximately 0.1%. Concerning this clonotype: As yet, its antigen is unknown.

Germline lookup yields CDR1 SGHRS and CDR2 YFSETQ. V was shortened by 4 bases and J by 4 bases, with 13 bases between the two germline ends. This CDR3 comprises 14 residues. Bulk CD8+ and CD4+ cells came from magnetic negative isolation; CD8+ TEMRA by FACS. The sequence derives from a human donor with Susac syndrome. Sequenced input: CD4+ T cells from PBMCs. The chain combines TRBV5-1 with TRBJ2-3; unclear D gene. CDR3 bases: TGCGCCAGCAGCCGGAGTTCTCAGCCAGATACGCAGTATTTT. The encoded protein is CASSRSSQPDTQYF.